The rows below give T cell receptor beta chains drawn from one sample of a study of memory CD4+ T cells and cytomegalovirus serostatus. Here immunoSEQ multiplex PCR was the method, and the copy in TCRdb shows in-frame clones only, minus some. The sample lists about 45,000 clones, around 82% occurring once. Sequenced input: memory CD4+ T cells from blood. The receptors originated from an adult in good health and CMV-seronegative. The CDR3 runs from the conserved cysteine through the conserved F or W. D genes are given only for firm matches. Where a row states a size, it is once, few, many or the class of an expanded clone; other rows omit it.

V gene	D gene	clone size	J gene	CDR3 DNA	CDR3 protein
TRBV30	TRBD1	.	TRBJ2-2	TGTGCCTGGAGTGGGACAGGGGTTGCCGGGGAGCTGTTTTTT	CAWSGTGVAGELFF
TRBV28	TRBD1	.	TRBJ2-7	TGTGCCAGCAGTTTAGGGGGGACAGGTCCGGGCGAGCAGTACTTC	CASSLGGTGPGEQYF
TRBV6-5	.	few	TRBJ1-2	TGTGCCAGCACCCCCTTGAGGGGGATGGGCTATGGCTACACCTTC	CASTPLRGMGYGYTF
TRBV6-6	TRBD1	.	TRBJ1-1	TGTGCCAGCCGGGGACAGGGGGCGCGTTTGGAAACTGAAGCTTTCTTT	CASRGQGARLETEAFF
TRBV30	.	.	TRBJ1-5	TGTGCCTGGAGTGTACGGGGGCGCGATCGAAGAGAGCCCCAGCATTTT	CAWSVRGRDRREPQHF
TRBV7-2	.	.	TRBJ2-4	TGTGCCAGCAGCCCAGGGCCAGGGGAAGCATACATTCAGTACTTC	CASSPGPGEAYIQYF
TRBV28	.	few	TRBJ1-5	TGTGCCAGCAGTTTAGGGGGGCAGGGAGGTCCTAGAGGCAATCAGCCCCAGCATTTT	CASSLGGQGGPRGNQPQHF
TRBV6-1	.	.	TRBJ1-1	TGTGCCAGCAGGGTCACAGGAAACACTGAAGCTTTCTTT	CASRVTGNTEAFF
TRBV10-1	TRBD2	.	TRBJ2-1	TGCGCCAGCCGACCTAGCGGCCGACCTAATGAGCAGTTCTTC	CASRPSGRPNEQFF
TRBV27	TRBD1	once	TRBJ2-1	TGTGCCAGCACCCTGAGGGGACAGGGGGGATTTGAGCAGTTCTTC	CASTLRGQGGFEQFF
TRBV4-3	.	.	TRBJ2-1	TGCGCCAGCAGCCAAGTGCCAACCAGCCTCTACAATGAGCAGTTCTTC	CASSQVPTSLYNEQFF
TRBV29-1	.	.	TRBJ1-1	TGCAGCGCGCGAGAGGGCTTAGTCACTGAAGCTTTCTTT	CSAREGLVTEAFF
TRBV15	.	.	TRBJ1-1	TGTGCCACCAGCAGAGAGAGCAGTGGCACTGAAGCTTTCTTT	CATSRESSGTEAFF
TRBV7-9	.	.	TRBJ1-4	TGTGCCAGCAGCTTAGTGGCAGCTAATGAAAAACTGTTTTTT	CASSLVAANEKLFF
TRBV27	.	.	TRBJ2-7	TGTGCCACCGCCAGGGGAGACCGCGCGGGATCCTACGAGCAGTACTTC	CATARGDRAGSYEQYF
TRBV9	.	.	TRBJ2-7	TGTGCCAGCAGCGCCGCCTTACCGGGTTTCGGGGAGCAGTACTTC	CASSAALPGFGEQYF
TRBV29-1	.	.	TRBJ1-3	TGCAGCGCTCAGGGGTTCTCTGGAAACACCATATATTTT	CSAQGFSGNTIYF
TRBV15	.	.	TRBJ2-6	TGTGCCACCAGCAGAGAACCGCAGTCGGCCAACGTCCTGACTTTC	CATSREPQSANVLTF
TRBV7-8	.	once	TRBJ1-1	TGTGCCAGCAGCGAGGACAGAAAGATTGCTTTCTTT	CASSEDRKIAFF
TRBV14	.	.	TRBJ2-2	TGTGCCAGCAGCCAAGGGGACTGGGGGGAGCTGTTTTTT	CASSQGDWGELFF
TRBV10-3	.	.	TRBJ1-5	TGTGCCATCAGTGAGTCGCCAGGGGCAGGACAGCCCCAGCATTTT	CAISESPGAGQPQHF
TRBV5-3	TRBD2	.	TRBJ2-2	TGTGCCAGAAGCCCGTGGGGGGGTATTACCGGGGAGCTGTTTTTT	CARSPWGGITGELFF
TRBV20-1	.	.	TRBJ1-6	TGCAGTGCGCGGGCCCTCCTCACCCTCCACTTT	CSARALLTLHF
TRBV28	.	.	TRBJ1-4	TGTGCCAGCAGTTTTGGATTCCGTAGGGGCGGGGCTAATGAAAAACTGTTTTTT	CASSFGFRRGGANEKLFF
TRBV28	.	few	TRBJ1-4	TGTGCCAGCAGCCAAGACAGGCCCTCAAATGAAAAACTGTTTTTT	CASSQDRPSNEKLFF
TRBV7-3	.	.	TRBJ2-1	TGTGCCAGCAGCTTGTCTCCCATGAATGAGCAGTTCTTC	CASSLSPMNEQFF
TRBV10-3	TRBD2	.	TRBJ2-2	TGTGCCATCAGTGAGTCCGGACTAGCGGGCACCGGGGAGCTGTTTTTT	CAISESGLAGTGELFF
TRBV29-1	.	few	TRBJ1-5	TGCAGCGTTGCCCTAGGGCAGGGGCATCAGCCCCAGCATTTT	CSVALGQGHQPQHF
TRBV28	TRBD2	.	TRBJ2-1	TGTGCCAGCAGTTCCCTCAGCGGGGGGACTTACAATGAGCAGTTCTTC	CASSSLSGGTYNEQFF
TRBV2	TRBD1	.	TRBJ1-1	TGTGCCAGCACCCTACTGGGACAGGGATTCATGAACACTGAAGCTTTCTTT	CASTLLGQGFMNTEAFF
TRBV6-4	TRBD1	.	TRBJ2-7	TGTGCCAGCAGGGGACAGTACGAGCAGTACTTC	CASRGQYEQYF
TRBV25-1	.	.	TRBJ1-2	TGTGCCAGCAGTGAAGGGGGAAACTATGGCTACACCTTC	CASSEGGNYGYTF
TRBV7-2	TRBD2	once	TRBJ2-1	TGTGCCAGCAGCTTAGGGCGGGGGTCCCTCCCCCTCAATGAGCAGTTCTTC	CASSLGRGSLPLNEQFF
TRBV11-2	.	.	TRBJ1-6	TGTGCCAGCAGCTCGGACGGATCATATTCACCCCTCCACTTT	CASSSDGSYSPLHF
TRBV18	.	.	TRBJ1-2	TGTGCCAGCTCACCCTCGCCAGGAAATCTAGGCTATGGCTACACCTTC	CASSPSPGNLGYGYTF
TRBV25-1	.	.	TRBJ2-7	TGTGCCAGCAGTGGGCGGATCTACGAGCAGTACTTC	CASSGRIYEQYF
TRBV19	TRBD1	.	TRBJ2-7	TGTGCCAGTAGTATGGGGGAGAGGGGGCGCCTCGAGCAGTACTTC	CASSMGERGRLEQYF
TRBV5-1	TRBD2	.	TRBJ2-1	TGCGCCAGCAGCTTGGGAGGACTAGCGGGGGGGCTAAATTACAATGAGCAGTTCTTC	CASSLGGLAGGLNYNEQFF